This TCR beta chain stems from a study of OX40 agonist ivuxolimab in advanced cancers. Overall study context: Each patient was given ivuxolimab into a vein every 2 weeks, at 0.01 to 10 mg/kg. Melanoma, hepatocellular carcinoma, head and neck or renal cell cancer occurred in dose-escalation patients. General study findings and limits: CD4+ T cells averaged fewer expanded clones than CD8+ T cells.

Profiling relied on immunoSEQ multiplex PCR, and the TCRdb table lists in-frame clones only, not all of them. The repertoire has 55,000 to 60,000 clones, over 70% of them found once; the top ten carry over 3%. CDR3 length: 14 amino acids. V shed 1 base and J shed 7 bases, with 11 bases lying between them. CDR1 and CDR2 from the germline V gene are MGHRA and YSYEKL. This clone appeared a few times. The target antigen is unknown. This TCR derives from an adult with an advanced solid tumor such as melanoma, head and neck, liver or kidney cancer. The V and J genes are TRBV4-1 and TRBJ1-5; weak D call: TRBD1 (5 bases). The material was CD4+ or CD8+ T cells sorted from blood, obtained in a trial of the OX40 agonist ivuxolimab. The CDR3 loop is CASSQATDRQPQHF. In nucleotides, the CDR3 is TGCGCCAGCAGCCAAGCTACAGACAGACAGCCCCAGCATTTT.